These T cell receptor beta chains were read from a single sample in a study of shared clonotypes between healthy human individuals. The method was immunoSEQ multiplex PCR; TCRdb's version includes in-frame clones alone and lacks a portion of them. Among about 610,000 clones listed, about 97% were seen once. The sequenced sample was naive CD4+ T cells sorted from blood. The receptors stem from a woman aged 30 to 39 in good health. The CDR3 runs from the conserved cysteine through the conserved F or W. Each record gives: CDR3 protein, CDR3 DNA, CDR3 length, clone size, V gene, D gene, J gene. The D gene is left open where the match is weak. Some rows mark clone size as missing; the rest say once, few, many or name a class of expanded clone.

CDR3: CASSDPSGRLNTGELFF; DNA: TGTGCCAGCAGTGACCCTAGCGGGAGGCTGAACACCGGGGAGCTGTTTTTT; length: 17; size: NA; V: TRBV2; D: TRBD2; J: TRBJ2-2
CDR3: CASSLVSHEQFF; DNA: TGTGCCAGCAGCTTAGTGTCCCATGAGCAGTTCTTC; length: 12; size: NA; V: TRBV7-8; D: NA; J: TRBJ2-1
CDR3: CASSLDRSSYEQYF; DNA: TGTGCCAGCAGCTTAGACAGGAGTTCCTACGAGCAGTACTTC; length: 14; size: NA; V: TRBV7-2; D: NA; J: TRBJ2-7
CDR3: CASRAGTREWGEQYF; DNA: TGTGCCAGCAGGGCCGGGACTCGTGAATGGGGCGAGCAGTACTTC; length: 15; size: once; V: TRBV28; D: NA; J: TRBJ2-7
CDR3: CASSPGRAGDTEAFF; DNA: TGTGCCAGCTCACCCGGGAGGGCCGGCGACACTGAAGCTTTCTTT; length: 15; size: NA; V: TRBV18; D: NA; J: TRBJ1-1
CDR3: CASRGMWNEQFF; DNA: TGTGCCAGCAGGGGCATGTGGAATGAGCAGTTCTTC; length: 12; size: NA; V: TRBV28; D: NA; J: TRBJ2-1
CDR3: CAWSFRSGITDTQYF; DNA: TGTGCCTGGAGTTTCAGGTCAGGGATCACAGATACGCAGTATTTT; length: 15; size: NA; V: TRBV30; D: NA; J: TRBJ2-3
CDR3: CASSALAGNYNEQFF; DNA: TGTGCCAGCAGTGCGCTAGCGGGAAACTACAATGAGCAGTTCTTC; length: 15; size: NA; V: TRBV27; D: TRBD2; J: TRBJ2-1
CDR3: CASSYQGGFTGELFF; DNA: TGTGCCAGCAGTTATCAGGGGGGGTTTACCGGGGAGCTGTTTTTT; length: 15; size: NA; V: TRBV6-6; D: NA; J: TRBJ2-2
CDR3: CASSDWAGSYGYTF; DNA: TGTGCCAGCAGTGATTGGGCAGGGAGCTATGGCTACACCTTC; length: 14; size: NA; V: TRBV2; D: NA; J: TRBJ1-2
CDR3: CASSLLGRTGFHEQYF; DNA: TGTGCCAGCAGTTTATTAGGTAGGACAGGGTTCCACGAGCAGTACTTC; length: 16; size: NA; V: TRBV28; D: TRBD1; J: TRBJ2-7
CDR3: CASSGTSGRDTQYF; DNA: TGTGCCAGCAGCGGGACTAGCGGGAGGGATACGCAGTATTTT; length: 14; size: once; V: TRBV9; D: TRBD2; J: TRBJ2-3
CDR3: CATAHYGESYEQYF; DNA: TGTGCCACTGCACACTACGGGGAATCCTACGAGCAGTACTTC; length: 14; size: NA; V: TRBV10-3; D: NA; J: TRBJ2-7
CDR3: CASSQDPQSGANVLTF; DNA: TGTGCCAGCAGCCAAGACCCCCAGTCTGGGGCCAACGTCCTGACTTTC; length: 16; size: NA; V: TRBV4-2; D: NA; J: TRBJ2-6
CDR3: CASSLADRFSNQPQHF; DNA: TGTGCCAGCAGCTTAGCGGACAGGTTTAGCAATCAGCCCCAGCATTTT; length: 16; size: NA; V: TRBV7-9; D: TRBD1; J: TRBJ1-5
CDR3: CASGTSKSPYEQYF; DNA: TGTGCCAGCGGGACGTCAAAGAGCCCCTACGAGCAGTACTTC; length: 14; size: NA; V: TRBV6-5; D: NA; J: TRBJ2-7
CDR3: CASTPGQHTGELFF; DNA: TGTGCCAGCACCCCAGGACAGCACACCGGGGAGCTGTTTTTT; length: 14; size: NA; V: TRBV6-6; D: NA; J: TRBJ2-2
CDR3: CASSQDQGLLAKNIQYF; DNA: TGCGCCAGCAGCCAAGATCAGGGACTGTTGGCCAAAAACATTCAGTACTTC; length: 17; size: NA; V: TRBV4-1; D: NA; J: TRBJ2-4
CDR3: CASSYGSGNEQFF; DNA: TGTGCCAGCAGTTACGGGTCGGGCAATGAGCAGTTCTTC; length: 13; size: NA; V: TRBV6-5; D: NA; J: TRBJ2-1
CDR3: CASSPWGETYEQYF; DNA: TGTGCCAGCAGTCCGTGGGGGGAGACGTACGAGCAGTACTTC; length: 14; size: NA; V: TRBV2; D: NA; J: TRBJ2-7
CDR3: CAWSVGGYGYTF; DNA: TGTGCCTGGAGTGTGGGGGGCTATGGCTACACCTTC; length: 12; size: NA; V: TRBV30; D: NA; J: TRBJ1-2
CDR3: CASSGNPRSYEQYF; DNA: TGTGCCAGTAGTGGGAATCCGAGATCCTACGAGCAGTACTTC; length: 14; size: NA; V: TRBV19; D: NA; J: TRBJ2-7
CDR3: CASRKRTVDQPQHF; DNA: TGTGCCAGTAGAAAACGGACGGTCGATCAGCCCCAGCATTTT; length: 14; size: NA; V: TRBV19; D: NA; J: TRBJ1-5
CDR3: CASSSVGQHTDTQYF; DNA: TGCGCCAGCAGCTCAGTGGGACAGCACACAGATACGCAGTATTTT; length: 15; size: once; V: TRBV5-1; D: TRBD1; J: TRBJ2-3
CDR3: CSAIRNTEAFF; DNA: TGCAGTGCTATCAGGAACACTGAAGCTTTCTTT; length: 11; size: NA; V: TRBV20-1; D: NA; J: TRBJ1-1
CDR3: CASSVGRTSGRAGELFF; DNA: TGTGCCAGCAGCGTAGGGCGGACTAGCGGGAGGGCCGGGGAGCTGTTTTTT; length: 17; size: once; V: TRBV9; D: TRBD2; J: TRBJ2-2
CDR3: CASRFTSESSYEQYF; DNA: TGCGCCAGCAGGTTCACCTCGGAGAGCTCCTACGAGCAGTACTTC; length: 15; size: NA; V: TRBV5-1; D: NA; J: TRBJ2-7
CDR3: CAWSGTSPIWTGELFF; DNA: TGTGCCTGGAGTGGGACTAGCCCTATCTGGACCGGGGAGCTGTTTTTT; length: 16; size: NA; V: TRBV30; D: TRBD2; J: TRBJ2-2
CDR3: CASSYRGQGDEQYF; DNA: TGTGCCAGCAGTTACCGGGGACAGGGAGATGAGCAGTACTTC; length: 14; size: NA; V: TRBV6-5; D: TRBD1; J: TRBJ2-7
CDR3: CASSPAGFSYEQYF; DNA: TGTGCCAGCAGCCCTGCAGGGTTCTCCTACGAGCAGTACTTC; length: 14; size: NA; V: TRBV11-2; D: NA; J: TRBJ2-7
CDR3: CASSEVRAGTSYEQYF; DNA: TGTGCCAGCAGTGAAGTAAGGGCGGGAACCTCCTACGAGCAGTACTTC; length: 16; size: NA; V: TRBV2; D: NA; J: TRBJ2-7
CDR3: CAGERGQGRGRLNTEAFF; DNA: TGTGCCGGGGAAAGGGGGCAGGGAAGGGGCCGTCTGAACACTGAAGCTTTCTTT; length: 18; size: NA; V: TRBV21-1; D: NA; J: TRBJ1-1
CDR3: CSVEGRIGGPDTQYF; DNA: TGCAGCGTTGAAGGACGAATAGGGGGCCCAGATACGCAGTATTTT; length: 15; size: NA; V: TRBV29-1; D: TRBD1; J: TRBJ2-3
CDR3: CASSLRVSGRALRYEQFF; DNA: TGTGCCAGCAGCTTAAGGGTTAGCGGGAGGGCCCTCCGTTATGAGCAGTTCTTC; length: 18; size: NA; V: TRBV5-4; D: TRBD2; J: TRBJ2-1
CDR3: CASSRAGGANYGYTF; DNA: TGCGCCAGCAGCCGTGCCGGGGGAGCTAACTATGGCTACACCTTC; length: 15; size: NA; V: TRBV5-1; D: NA; J: TRBJ1-2
CDR3: CASSVLITGETQYF; DNA: TGTGCCAGCAGTGTCCTTATTACGGGGGAGACCCAGTACTTC; length: 14; size: NA; V: TRBV6-1; D: NA; J: TRBJ2-5
CDR3: CASKAVGYGYTF; DNA: TGTGCCAGCAAGGCGGTAGGCTATGGCTACACCTTC; length: 12; size: NA; V: TRBV2; D: NA; J: TRBJ1-2
CDR3: CASRSLGGGYGYTF; DNA: TGTGCCAGCAGGTCCCTCGGGGGTGGGTATGGCTACACCTTC; length: 14; size: NA; V: TRBV11-2; D: NA; J: TRBJ1-2
CDR3: CASSLEQGLRGYTF; DNA: TGCGCCAGCAGCCTAGAACAGGGTCTGCGTGGCTACACCTTC; length: 14; size: NA; V: TRBV5-1; D: NA; J: TRBJ1-2
CDR3: CASSPEGAYNEQFF; DNA: TGTGCCAGCAGTCCCGAAGGAGCCTACAATGAGCAGTTCTTC; length: 14; size: NA; V: TRBV6-5; D: NA; J: TRBJ2-1
CDR3: CASSTDRAYEQYF; DNA: TGTGCCAGCAGCACGGACAGAGCCTACGAGCAGTACTTC; length: 13; size: once; V: TRBV11-3; D: NA; J: TRBJ2-7
CDR3: CASSMTKFSLTFTDTQYF; DNA: TGTGCCAGTAGTATGACGAAGTTCAGCCTGACCTTCACAGATACGCAGTATTTT; length: 18; size: NA; V: TRBV19; D: NA; J: TRBJ2-3
CDR3: CAISGEVTGRAYEQYF; DNA: TGTGCCATCAGTGGAGAAGTGACAGGTAGAGCCTACGAGCAGTACTTC; length: 16; size: NA; V: TRBV10-3; D: NA; J: TRBJ2-7
CDR3: CASSTGGGQPQHF; DNA: TGCGCCAGCAGTACGGGGGGAGGGCAGCCCCAGCATTTT; length: 13; size: NA; V: TRBV10-2; D: NA; J: TRBJ1-5
CDR3: CASSSGLAERTDTQYF; DNA: TGCGCCAGCAGCTCGGGACTAGCAGAACGCACAGATACGCAGTATTTT; length: 16; size: NA; V: TRBV5-1; D: TRBD2; J: TRBJ2-3
CDR3: CASSPQGKNSYEQYF; DNA: TGTGCCAGCTCCCCCCAGGGTAAGAACTCCTACGAGCAGTACTTC; length: 15; size: NA; V: TRBV18; D: NA; J: TRBJ2-7
CDR3: CASRNSALGYTF; DNA: TGTGCCAGCAGAAACAGCGCCTTGGGCTACACCTTC; length: 12; size: NA; V: TRBV6-5; D: NA; J: TRBJ1-2
CDR3: CASSYTGTGIQPQHF; DNA: TGTGCCAGCAGCTACACCGGGACAGGGATTCAGCCCCAGCATTTT; length: 15; size: NA; V: TRBV5-5; D: TRBD1; J: TRBJ1-5
CDR3: CASSPLRVNQPQHF; DNA: TGCGCCAGCAGCCCTCTAAGAGTTAATCAGCCCCAGCATTTT; length: 14; size: NA; V: TRBV4-1; D: NA; J: TRBJ1-5
CDR3: CASSLRRSGSYEQYF; DNA: TGCGCCAGCAGCTTAAGAAGAAGCGGGAGCTACGAGCAGTACTTC; length: 15; size: NA; V: TRBV5-1; D: TRBD2; J: TRBJ2-7
CDR3: CASSVGGIRSSYNEQFF; DNA: TGTGCCAGCAGCGTAGGGGGGATACGGAGCTCCTACAATGAGCAGTTCTTC; length: 17; size: NA; V: TRBV9; D: NA; J: TRBJ2-1